These 2 T cell receptor beta chains came from one sample sequenced in a study of Graves' ophthalmopathy and Graves' hyperthyroidism. Researchers took RNA transcripts and amplified TCR beta CDR3 regions from them. First-round RT-PCR relied on HTBI primers, and a second-round multiplex PCR came next. TCRdb reanalysed the multiplex PCR reads using MiXCR and keeps one entry per CDR3 protein. The repertoire holds 200,000 to 250,000 distinct CDR3 sequences, around 42% seen once, with less than 50% in the top ten. Sequenced material: peripheral blood. Every receptor here comes from an adult man with Graves' ophthalmopathy.

This clonotype was found once. The chain has TRBV5-8 and TRBJ2-5; a weak D match, TRBD2 (5 bases). There are 15 residues in the CDR3. Per the germline V gene, CDR1 is SGHTS and CDR2 is YDEGEE. V lost 4 bases and J 5 bases, leaving 18 bases between the germline ends. CDR3 sequence: CASSPTSRPGETQYF. CDR3 sequence (DNA): TGTGCCAGCAGCCCCACTAGTCGACCTGGGGAGACCCAGTACTTC.

The chain combines TRBV2 with TRBJ2-7; TRBD2 matches 8 bases. From germline, CDR1 is SNHLY and CDR2 FYNNEI. The length of the CDR3 is 15 residues. J was trimmed by 1 base and V by 0 bases; bases with no gene match: 2. The CDR3 DNA is TGTGCCAGCAGTGAAGCGGGACTAGATTCCTACGAGCAGTACTTC. Amino acids: CASSEAGLDSYEQYF. Filled out from reference TRBV2 and TRBJ2-7, the complete variable domain reads EPEVTQTPSHQVTQMGQEVILRCVPISNHLYFYWYRQILGQKVEFLVSFYNNEISEKSEIFDDQFSVERPDGSNFTLKIRSTKLEDSAMYFCASSEAGLDSYEQYFGPGTRLTVT.